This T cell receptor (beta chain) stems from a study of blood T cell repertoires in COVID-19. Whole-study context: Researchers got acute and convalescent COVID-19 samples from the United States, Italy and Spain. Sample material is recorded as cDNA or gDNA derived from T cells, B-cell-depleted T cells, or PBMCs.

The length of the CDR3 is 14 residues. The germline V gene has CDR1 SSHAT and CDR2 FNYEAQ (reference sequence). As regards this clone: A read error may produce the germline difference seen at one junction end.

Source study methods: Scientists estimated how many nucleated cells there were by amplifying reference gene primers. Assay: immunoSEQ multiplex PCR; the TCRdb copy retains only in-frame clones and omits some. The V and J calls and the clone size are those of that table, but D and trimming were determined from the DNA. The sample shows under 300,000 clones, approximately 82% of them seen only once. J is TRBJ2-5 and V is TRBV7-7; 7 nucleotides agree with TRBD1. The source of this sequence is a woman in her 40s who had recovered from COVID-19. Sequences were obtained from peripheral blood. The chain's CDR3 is CASSSDGTAKTQYF. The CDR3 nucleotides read TGTGCTAGCAGCTCAGACGGGACAGCGAAGACCCAGTACTTC. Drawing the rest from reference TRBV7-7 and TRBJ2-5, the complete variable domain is GAGVSQSPRYKVTKRGQDVTLRCDPISSHATLYWYQQALGQGPEFLTYFNYEAQPDKSGLPSDRFSAERPEGSISTLTIQRTEQRDSAMYRCASSSDGTAKTQYFGPGTRLLVL.